Below, one T cell receptor beta chain is given with its context. In the authors' workflow: Using reference gene primer amplification, nucleated cell counts were estimated. Using immunoSEQ multiplex PCR, the repertoire was profiled, and TCRdb retains in-frame clones only, with some absent. V, J and clone size are those of that table, while D and trimming were read from the DNA. The sample has roughly 250,000 clones; approximately 80% are singletons. This specimen comes from a study of blood T cell repertoires in COVID-19. The wider study: T cells, B-cell-depleted T cells, or PBMCs supplied cDNA or gDNA.

This CDR3 is 16 amino acids long. V was pared by 6 bases and J by 4 bases, with 6 bases of the junction left unmatched. Germline V gene lookup returns CDR1 LGHDT and CDR2 YNNKEL (reference sequence). The sequence was obtained from a human donor in a cohort sampled during active COVID-19. The sample taken for sequencing was peripheral blood. This chain joins TRBV3-1 (or the pseudogene TRBV3-2) and TRBJ2-2, with TRBD1 matching over 12 bases. Here the CDR3 reads CASRRDRGQVTGELFF. CDR3 nucleotides: TGTGCCAGCAGGAGGGACAGGGGGCAGGTCACCGGGGAGCTGTTTTTT.